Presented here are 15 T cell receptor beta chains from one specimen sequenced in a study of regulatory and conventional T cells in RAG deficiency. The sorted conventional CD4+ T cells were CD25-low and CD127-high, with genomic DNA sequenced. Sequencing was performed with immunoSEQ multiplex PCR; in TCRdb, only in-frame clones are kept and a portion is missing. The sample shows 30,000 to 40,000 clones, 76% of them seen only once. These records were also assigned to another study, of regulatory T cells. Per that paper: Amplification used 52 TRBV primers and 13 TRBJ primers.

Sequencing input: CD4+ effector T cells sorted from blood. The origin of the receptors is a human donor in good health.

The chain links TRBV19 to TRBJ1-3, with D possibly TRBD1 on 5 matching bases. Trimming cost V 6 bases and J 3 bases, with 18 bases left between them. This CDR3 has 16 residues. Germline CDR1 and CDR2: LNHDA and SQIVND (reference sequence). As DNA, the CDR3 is TGTGCCAGTAGCATATGGGCCGGGGGAGATGGAAACACCATATATTTT. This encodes CASSIWAGGDGNTIYF.

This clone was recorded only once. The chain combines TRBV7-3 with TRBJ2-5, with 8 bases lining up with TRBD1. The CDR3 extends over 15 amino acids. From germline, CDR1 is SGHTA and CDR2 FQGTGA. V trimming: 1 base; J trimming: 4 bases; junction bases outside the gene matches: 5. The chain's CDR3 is CASSLKGRGRETQYF. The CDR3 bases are TGTGCCAGCAGCTTAAAAGGCAGGGGGCGAGAGACCCAGTACTTC.

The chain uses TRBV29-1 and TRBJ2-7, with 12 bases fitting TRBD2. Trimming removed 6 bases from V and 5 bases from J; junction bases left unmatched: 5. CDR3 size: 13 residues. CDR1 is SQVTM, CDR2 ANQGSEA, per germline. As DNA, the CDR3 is TGCAGCGTCGCGACTAGCGGGGGACACGAGCAGTACTTC. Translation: CSVATSGGHEQYF.

The CDR3 bases are TGCGCCAGCAGCATAAGGACAGATGGCACAGATACGCAGTATTTT. Translating gives CASSIRTDGTDTQYF. V and J are TRBV5-1 and TRBJ2-3, with TRBD1 as a possible D gene (6 bases). This CDR3 contains 15 residues. The germline V gene has CDR1 SGHRS and CDR2 YFSETQ. The V end was cut by 4 bases, the J end by 1 base, with 13 bases between.

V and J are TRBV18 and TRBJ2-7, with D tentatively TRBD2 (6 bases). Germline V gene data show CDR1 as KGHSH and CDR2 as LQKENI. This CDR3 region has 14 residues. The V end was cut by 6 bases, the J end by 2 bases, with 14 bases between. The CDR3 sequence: CASSQDGGPYEQYF. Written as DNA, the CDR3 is TGTGCCAGCTCTCAGGACGGGGGACCCTACGAGCAGTACTTC. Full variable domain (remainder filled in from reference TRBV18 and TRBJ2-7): NAGVMQNPRHLVRRRGQEARLRCSPMKGHSHVYWYRQLPEEGLKFMVYLQKENIIDESGMPKERFSAEFPKEGPSILRIQQVVRGDSAAYFCASSQDGGPYEQYFGPGTRLTVT.

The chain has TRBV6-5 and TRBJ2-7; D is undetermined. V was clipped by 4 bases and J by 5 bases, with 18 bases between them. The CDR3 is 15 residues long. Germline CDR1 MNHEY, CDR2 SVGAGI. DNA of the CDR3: TGTGCCAGCAGTTCCTCGACCCTAAACATCCACGAGCAGTACTTC. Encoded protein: CASSSSTLNIHEQYF.

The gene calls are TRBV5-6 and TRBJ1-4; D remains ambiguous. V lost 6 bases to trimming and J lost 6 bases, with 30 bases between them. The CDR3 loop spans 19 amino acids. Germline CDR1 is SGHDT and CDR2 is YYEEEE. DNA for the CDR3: TGTGCCAGCACCAGCCTGGGAGGGAAGACCCGAATTGAAGATGAAAAACTGTTTTTT. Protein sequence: CASTSLGGKTRIEDEKLFF.

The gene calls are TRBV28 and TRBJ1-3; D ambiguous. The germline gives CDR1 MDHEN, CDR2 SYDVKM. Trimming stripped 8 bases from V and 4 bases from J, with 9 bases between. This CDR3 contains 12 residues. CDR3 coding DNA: TGTGCCAGCGCTAGGTTGGGAAACACCATATATTTT. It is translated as CASARLGNTIYF.

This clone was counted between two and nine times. The DNA for the CDR3 is TGTGCCAGCAGCTTAAAGGGGACTGGGAACACCGGGGAGCTGTTTTTT. Translated: CASSLKGTGNTGELFF. J is TRBJ2-2 and V is TRBV7-8, with D perhaps TRBD2 (6 bases). CDR3 length equals 16 residues. The germline gives CDR1 SGHVS, CDR2 FQNEAQ. V was shortened by 2 bases and J by 1 base, with 11 bases between the two germline ends.

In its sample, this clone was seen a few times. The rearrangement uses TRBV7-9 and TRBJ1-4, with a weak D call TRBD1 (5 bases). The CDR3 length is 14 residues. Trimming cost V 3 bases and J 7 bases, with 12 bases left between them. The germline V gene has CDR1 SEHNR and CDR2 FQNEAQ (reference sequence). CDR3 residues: CASSLGVSGEKLFF. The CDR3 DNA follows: TGTGCCAGCAGCTTGGGGGTGTCCGGTGAAAAACTGTTTTTT. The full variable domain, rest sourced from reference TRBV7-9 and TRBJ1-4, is DTGVSQNPRHKITKRGQNVTFRCDPISEHNRLYWYRQTLGQGPEFLTYFQNEAQLEKSRLLSDRFSAERPKGSFSTLEIQRTEQGDSAMYLCASSLGVSGEKLFFGSGTQLSVL.

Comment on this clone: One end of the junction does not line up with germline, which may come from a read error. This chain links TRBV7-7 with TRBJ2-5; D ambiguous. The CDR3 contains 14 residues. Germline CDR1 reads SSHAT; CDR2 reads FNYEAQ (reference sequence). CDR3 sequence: CASSKLAVTETQYF. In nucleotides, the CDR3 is TGTGCTAGCAGCAAACTCGCCGTGACAGAGACCCAGTACTTC. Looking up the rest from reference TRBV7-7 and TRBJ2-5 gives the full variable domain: GAGVSQSPRYKVTKRGQDVTLRCDPISSHATLYWYQQALGQGPEFLTYFNYEAQPDKSGLPSDRFSAERPEGSISTLTIQRTEQRDSAMYRCASSKLAVTETQYFGPGTRLLVL.

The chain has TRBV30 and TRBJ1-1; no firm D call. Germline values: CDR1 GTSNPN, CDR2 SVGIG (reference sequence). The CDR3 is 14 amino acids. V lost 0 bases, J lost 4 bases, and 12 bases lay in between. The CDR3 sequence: CAWSVRRISTEAFF. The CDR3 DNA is TGTGCCTGGAGTGTTAGACGAATTTCCACTGAAGCTTTCTTT.

The DNA for the CDR3 is TGTGCCAGCAGCTTACCAGGGAGCAATGAGCAGTTCTTC. As protein: CASSLPGSNEQFF. The V gene is TRBV7-2, the J gene TRBJ2-1; D is tentatively TRBD1 or TRBD2 (5 bases each). The CDR3 is 13 amino acids. Germline CDR1 and CDR2: SGHTA and FQGNSA. V was shortened by 2 bases and J by 6 bases, with 8 bases between the two germline ends.

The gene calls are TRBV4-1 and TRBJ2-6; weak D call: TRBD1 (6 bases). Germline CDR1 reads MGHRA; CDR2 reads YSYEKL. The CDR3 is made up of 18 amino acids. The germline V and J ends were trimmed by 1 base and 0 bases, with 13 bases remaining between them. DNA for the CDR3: TGCGCCAGCAGCCAAGGGGCAGGGGTTGACTCTGGGGCCAACGTCCTGACTTTC. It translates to CASSQGAGVDSGANVLTF.

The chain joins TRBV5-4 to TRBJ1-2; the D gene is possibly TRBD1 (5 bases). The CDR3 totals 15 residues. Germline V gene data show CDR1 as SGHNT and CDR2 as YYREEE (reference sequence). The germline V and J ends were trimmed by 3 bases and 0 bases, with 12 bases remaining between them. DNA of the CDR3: TGTGCCAGCAGCTCCCTGGGGCCGTCTAACTATGGCTACACCTTC. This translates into CASSSLGPSNYGYTF.